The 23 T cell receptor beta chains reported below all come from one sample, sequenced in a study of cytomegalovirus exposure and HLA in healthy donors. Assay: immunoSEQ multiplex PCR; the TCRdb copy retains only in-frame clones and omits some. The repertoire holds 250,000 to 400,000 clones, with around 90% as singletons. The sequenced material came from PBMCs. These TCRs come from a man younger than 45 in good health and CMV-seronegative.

CDR3 nucleotide sequence: TGTGCCAGCTCACCAAGAAGCGGGCGACAGGGGGCTAATTCACCCCTCCACTTT. Protein sequence: CASSPRSGRQGANSPLHF. The chain joins TRBV18 to TRBJ1-6; TRBD1 matches 10 bases. CDR1 is KGHSH, CDR2 LQKENI, per germline. After removal of 2 bases from V and 6 bases from J, the junction contained 10 bases not matched to a gene. The CDR3 totals 18 residues. The entire variable domain, with the rest obtained from reference TRBV18 and TRBJ1-6, is as follows: NAGVMQNPRHLVRRRGQEARLRCSPMKGHSHVYWYRQLPEEGLKFMVYLQKENIIDESGMPKERFSAEFPKEGPSILRIQQVVRGDSAAYFCASSPRSGRQGANSPLHFGNGTRLTVT.

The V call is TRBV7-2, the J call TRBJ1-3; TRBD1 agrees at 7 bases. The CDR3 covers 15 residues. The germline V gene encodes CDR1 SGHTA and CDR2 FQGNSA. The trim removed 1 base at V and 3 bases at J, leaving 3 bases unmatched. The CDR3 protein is CASSLDGTVGNTIYF. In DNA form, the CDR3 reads TGTGCCAGCAGCTTAGACGGGACAGTTGGAAACACCATATATTTT.

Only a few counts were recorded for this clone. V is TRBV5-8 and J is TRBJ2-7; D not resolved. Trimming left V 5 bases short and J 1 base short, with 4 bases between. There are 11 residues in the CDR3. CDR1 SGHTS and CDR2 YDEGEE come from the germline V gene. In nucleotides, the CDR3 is TGTGCCAGCAGTGCGTCCTACGAGCAGTACTTC. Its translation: CASSASYEQYF.

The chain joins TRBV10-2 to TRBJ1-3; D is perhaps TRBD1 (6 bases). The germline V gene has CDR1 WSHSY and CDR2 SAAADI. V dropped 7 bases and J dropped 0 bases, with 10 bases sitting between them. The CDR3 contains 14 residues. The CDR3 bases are TGCGCCAGCAATGGACAGCCCTCTGGAAACACCATATATTTT. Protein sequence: CASNGQPSGNTIYF.

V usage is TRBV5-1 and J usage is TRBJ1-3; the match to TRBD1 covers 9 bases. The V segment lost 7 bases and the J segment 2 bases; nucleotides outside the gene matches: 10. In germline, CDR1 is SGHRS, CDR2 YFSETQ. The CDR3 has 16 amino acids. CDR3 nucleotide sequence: TGCGCCAGCCGACCAACAGGGGGCGCCGCTGGAAACACCATATATTTT. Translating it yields CASRPTGGAAGNTIYF.

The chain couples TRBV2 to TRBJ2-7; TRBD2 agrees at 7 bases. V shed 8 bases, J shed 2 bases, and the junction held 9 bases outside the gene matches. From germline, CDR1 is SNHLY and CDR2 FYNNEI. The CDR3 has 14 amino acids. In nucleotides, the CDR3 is TGTGCCAGCTCTCATCCTAGCGGAGCCTACGAGCAGTACTTC. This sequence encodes CASSHPSGAYEQYF.

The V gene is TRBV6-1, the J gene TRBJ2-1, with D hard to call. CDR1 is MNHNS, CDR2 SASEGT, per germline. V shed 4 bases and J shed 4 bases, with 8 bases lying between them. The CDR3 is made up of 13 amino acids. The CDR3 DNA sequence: TGTGCCAGCAGTGTTCAGGAATACAATGAGCAGTTCTTC. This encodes CASSVQEYNEQFF.

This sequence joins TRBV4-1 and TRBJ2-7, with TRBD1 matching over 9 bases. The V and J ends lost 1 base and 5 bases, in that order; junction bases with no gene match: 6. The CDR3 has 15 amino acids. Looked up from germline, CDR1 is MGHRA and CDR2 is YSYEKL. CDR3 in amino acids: CASSQGSQGAHEQYF. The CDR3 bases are TGCGCCAGCAGCCAAGGTTCACAGGGGGCCCACGAGCAGTACTTC.

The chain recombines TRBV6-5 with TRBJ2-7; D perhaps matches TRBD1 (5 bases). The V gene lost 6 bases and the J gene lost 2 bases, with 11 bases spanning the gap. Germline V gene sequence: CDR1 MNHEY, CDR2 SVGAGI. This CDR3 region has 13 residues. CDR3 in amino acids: CASRPYRTYEQYF. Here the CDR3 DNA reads TGTGCCAGCAGACCCTACAGGACCTACGAGCAGTACTTC.

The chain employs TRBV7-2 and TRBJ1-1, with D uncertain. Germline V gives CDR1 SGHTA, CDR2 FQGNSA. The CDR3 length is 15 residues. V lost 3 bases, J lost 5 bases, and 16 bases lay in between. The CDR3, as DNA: TGTGCCAGCAGCTTTGCGAGGGAGTTGAGGACTGAAGCTTTCTTT. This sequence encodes CASSFARELRTEAFF.

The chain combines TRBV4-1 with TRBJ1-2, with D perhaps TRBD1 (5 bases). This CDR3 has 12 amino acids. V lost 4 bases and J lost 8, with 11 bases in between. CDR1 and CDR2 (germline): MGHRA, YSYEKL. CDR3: CASSLPDSGYTF. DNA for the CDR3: TGCGCCAGCAGCCTACCCGACAGCGGCTACACCTTC.

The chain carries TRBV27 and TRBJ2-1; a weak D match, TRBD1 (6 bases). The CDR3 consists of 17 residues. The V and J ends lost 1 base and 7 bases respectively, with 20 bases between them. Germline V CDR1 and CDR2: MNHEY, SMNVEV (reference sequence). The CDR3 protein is CASSLYGPQGIRNEQFF. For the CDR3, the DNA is TGTGCCAGCAGTTTATATGGTCCTCAGGGGATACGGAATGAGCAGTTCTTC.

The DNA of the CDR3 is TGTGCCAGCAGCCCAGGGGCGGGGGCCGGTGAGACCCAGTACTTC. Its protein product is CASSPGAGAGETQYF. The chain carries TRBV7-9 and TRBJ2-5; D might be TRBD2 (7 bases). V was shortened by 5 bases and J by 5 bases, with 18 bases between the two germline ends. CDR3 length: 15 amino acids. Per the germline V gene, CDR1 is SEHNR and CDR2 is FQNEAQ (reference sequence).

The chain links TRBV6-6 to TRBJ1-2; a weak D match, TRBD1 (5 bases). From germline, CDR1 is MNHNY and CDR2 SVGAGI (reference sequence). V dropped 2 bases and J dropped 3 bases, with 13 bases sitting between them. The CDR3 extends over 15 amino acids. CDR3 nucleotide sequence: TGTGCCAGCAGTTACCAAACAGGACGAGACTATGGCTACACCTTC. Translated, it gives CASSYQTGRDYGYTF.

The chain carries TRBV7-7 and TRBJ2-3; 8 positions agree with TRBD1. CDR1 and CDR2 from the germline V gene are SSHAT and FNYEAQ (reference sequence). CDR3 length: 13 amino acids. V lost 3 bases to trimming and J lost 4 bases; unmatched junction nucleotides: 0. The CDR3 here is CASSLDRADTQYF. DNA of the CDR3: TGTGCCAGCAGCTTGGACAGGGCAGATACGCAGTATTTT.

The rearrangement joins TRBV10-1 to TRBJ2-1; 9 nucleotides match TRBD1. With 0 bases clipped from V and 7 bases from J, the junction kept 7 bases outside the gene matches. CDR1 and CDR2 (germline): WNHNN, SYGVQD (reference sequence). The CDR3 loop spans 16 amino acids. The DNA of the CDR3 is TGCGCCAGCAGTGAGTCGAACAGGGGGCGCGGGAATGAGCAGTTCTTC. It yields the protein CASSESNRGRGNEQFF.

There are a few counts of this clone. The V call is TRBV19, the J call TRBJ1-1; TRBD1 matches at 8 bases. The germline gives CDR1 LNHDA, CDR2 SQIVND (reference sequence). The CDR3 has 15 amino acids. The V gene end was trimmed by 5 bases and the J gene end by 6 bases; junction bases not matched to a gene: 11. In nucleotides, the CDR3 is TGTGCCAGTAGTCCGCAGGGGGCGGGGGCCGCTGAAGCTTTCTTT. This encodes CASSPQGAGAAEAFF.

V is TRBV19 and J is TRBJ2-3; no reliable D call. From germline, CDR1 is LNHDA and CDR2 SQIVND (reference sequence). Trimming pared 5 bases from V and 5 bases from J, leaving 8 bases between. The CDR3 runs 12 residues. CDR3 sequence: CASSPERDTQYF. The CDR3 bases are TGTGCCAGTAGTCCAGAGCGAGATACGCAGTATTTT. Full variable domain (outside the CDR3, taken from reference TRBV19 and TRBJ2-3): DGGITQSPKYLFRKEGQNVTLSCEQNLNHDAMYWYRQDPGQGLRLIYYSQIVNDFQKGDIAEGYSVSREKKESFPLTVTSAQKNPTAFYLCASSPERDTQYFGPGTRLTVL.

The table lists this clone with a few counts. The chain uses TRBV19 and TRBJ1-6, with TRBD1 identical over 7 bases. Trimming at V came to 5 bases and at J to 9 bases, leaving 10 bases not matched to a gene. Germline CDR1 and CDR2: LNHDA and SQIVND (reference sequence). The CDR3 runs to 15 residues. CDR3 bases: TGTGCCAGTAGTGCCGACAGGGTATCGGGTTCACCCCTCCACTTT. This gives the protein CASSADRVSGSPLHF.

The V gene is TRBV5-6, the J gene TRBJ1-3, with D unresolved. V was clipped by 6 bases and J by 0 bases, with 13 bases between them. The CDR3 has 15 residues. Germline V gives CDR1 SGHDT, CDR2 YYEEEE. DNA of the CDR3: TGTGCCAGCAAAGATACAGTCTTCTCTGGAAACACCATATATTTT. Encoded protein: CASKDTVFSGNTIYF.

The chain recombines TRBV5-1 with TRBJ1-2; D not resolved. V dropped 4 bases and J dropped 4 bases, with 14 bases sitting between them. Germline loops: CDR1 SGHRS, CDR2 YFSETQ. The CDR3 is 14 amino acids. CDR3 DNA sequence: TGCGCCAGCAGCACCGGACTCGCGGGCTATGGCTACACCTTC. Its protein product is CASSTGLAGYGYTF.

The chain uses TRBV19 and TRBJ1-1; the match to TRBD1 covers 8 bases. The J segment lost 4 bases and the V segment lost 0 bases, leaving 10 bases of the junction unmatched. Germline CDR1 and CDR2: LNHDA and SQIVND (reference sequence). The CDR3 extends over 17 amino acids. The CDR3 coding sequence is TGTGCCAGTAGTATAGATCTATCGCAGGGGGCGAGCACTGAAGCTTTCTTT. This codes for CASSIDLSQGASTEAFF.

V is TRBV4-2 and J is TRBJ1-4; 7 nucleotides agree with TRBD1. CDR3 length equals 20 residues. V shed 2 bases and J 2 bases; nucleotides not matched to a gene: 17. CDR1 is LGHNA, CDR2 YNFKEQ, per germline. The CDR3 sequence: CASSQHATGLMSSTNEKLFF. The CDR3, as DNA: TGTGCCAGCAGCCAACATGCGACAGGGTTAATGTCATCGACTAATGAAAAACTGTTTTTT.